The present T cell receptor (beta chain) was sequenced within a study of regulatory T cells in long-lasting Graves disease. Study-wide points: Lower TCR diversity was seen in persistent Graves' patients than in newly diagnosed ones.

As for time point: newly diagnosed GD, antithyroid drugs for less than 3 months. From RNA extracted from PBMCs, the TCR library was made. This clonotype was observed a handful of times. As yet, its antigen is unknown. Investigators prepared the TCR beta libraries by applying iRepertoire HTBI primers and Arm-PCR of CDR3 regions. One entry per CDR3 protein results from TCRdb running MiXCR on the multiplex PCR reads. The sample has about 350,000 distinct CDR3 sequences, approximately 15% seen once. CDR3 length: 13 amino acids. V lost 4 bases to trimming and J lost 3 bases, with 10 bases between them. From germline, CDR1 is SGHRS and CDR2 YFSETQ. These records were also assigned to another study, of T cells in Graves' hyperthyroidism and ophthalmopathy. That publication notes: Most expanded thyroid clonotypes above 0.001 recurred in blood.

Sequenced here: peripheral blood mononuclear cells (PBMCs), sampled at new diagnosis, from a patient treated with antithyroid drugs. This TCR was sampled from a man in his forties or fifties with Graves disease. The rearrangement links TRBV5-1 to TRBJ1-1, with D possibly matching TRBD1 (5 bases). The DNA for the CDR3 is TGCGCCAGCAGCGGGGCGGGGCACACTGAAGCTTTCTTT. As protein: CASSGAGHTEAFF. Full variable domain (remainder filled in from reference TRBV5-1 and TRBJ1-1): KAGVTQTPRYLIKTRGQQVTLSCSPISGHRSVSWYQQTPGQGLQFLFEYFSETQRNKGNFPGRFSGRQFSNSRSEMNVSTLELGDSALYLCASSGAGHTEAFFGQGTRLTVV.